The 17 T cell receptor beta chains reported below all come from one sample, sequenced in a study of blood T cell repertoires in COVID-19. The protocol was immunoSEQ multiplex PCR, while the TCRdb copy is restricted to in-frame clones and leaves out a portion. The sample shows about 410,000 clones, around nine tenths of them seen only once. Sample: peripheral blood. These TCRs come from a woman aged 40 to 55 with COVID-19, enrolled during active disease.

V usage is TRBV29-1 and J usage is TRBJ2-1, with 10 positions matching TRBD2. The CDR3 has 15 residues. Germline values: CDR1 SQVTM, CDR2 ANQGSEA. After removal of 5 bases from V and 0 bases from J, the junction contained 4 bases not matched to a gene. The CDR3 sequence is CSVQGLADSYNEQFF. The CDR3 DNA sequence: TGCAGCGTTCAAGGACTAGCGGACTCCTACAATGAGCAGTTCTTC.

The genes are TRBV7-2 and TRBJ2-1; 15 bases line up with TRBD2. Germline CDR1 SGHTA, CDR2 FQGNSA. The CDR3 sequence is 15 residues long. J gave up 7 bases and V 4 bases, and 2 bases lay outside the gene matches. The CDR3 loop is CASSSGLAGGNEQFF. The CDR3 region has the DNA TGTGCCAGCAGCTCCGGACTAGCGGGAGGGAATGAGCAGTTCTTC.

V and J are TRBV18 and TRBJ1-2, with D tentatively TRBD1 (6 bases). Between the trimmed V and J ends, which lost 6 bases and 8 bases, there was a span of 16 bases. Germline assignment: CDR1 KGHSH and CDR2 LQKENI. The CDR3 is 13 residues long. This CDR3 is CASSRTVEYGYTF. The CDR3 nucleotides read TGTGCCAGCTCCCGGACAGTGGAGTACGGCTACACCTTC.

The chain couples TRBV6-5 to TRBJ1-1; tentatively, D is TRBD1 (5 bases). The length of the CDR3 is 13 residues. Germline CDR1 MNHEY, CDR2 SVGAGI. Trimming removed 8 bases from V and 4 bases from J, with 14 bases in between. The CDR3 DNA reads TGTGCCAGCGACAGTCTGTTGGCCACTGAAGCTTTCTTT. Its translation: CASDSLLATEAFF.

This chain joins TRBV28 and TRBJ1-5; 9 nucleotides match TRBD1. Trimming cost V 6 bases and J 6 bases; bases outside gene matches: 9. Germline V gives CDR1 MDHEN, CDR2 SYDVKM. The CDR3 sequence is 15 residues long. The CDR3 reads CASSEDRGYGQPQHF. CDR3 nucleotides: TGTGCCAGCAGCGAGGACAGGGGATATGGTCAGCCCCAGCATTTT.

The CDR3 DNA reads as TGTGCCAGCAGCTTAGCGAGAGGACAGGGGAGAAACACCATATATTTT. Encoded protein: CASSLARGQGRNTIYF. The chain combines TRBV7-2 with TRBJ1-3; the match to TRBD1 covers 9 bases. Germline V gene lookup returns CDR1 SGHTA and CDR2 FQGNSA. V dropped 0 bases and J dropped 5; count of bases not matched to a gene: 5. The CDR3 loop spans 16 amino acids. Together with reference TRBV7-2 and TRBJ1-3, the CDR3 gives the full variable domain: GAGVSQSPSNKVTEKGKDVELRCDPISGHTALYWYRQSLGQGLEFLIYFQGNSAPDKSGLPSDRFSAERTGGSVSTLTIQRTQQEDSAVYLCASSLARGQGRNTIYFGEGSWLTVV.

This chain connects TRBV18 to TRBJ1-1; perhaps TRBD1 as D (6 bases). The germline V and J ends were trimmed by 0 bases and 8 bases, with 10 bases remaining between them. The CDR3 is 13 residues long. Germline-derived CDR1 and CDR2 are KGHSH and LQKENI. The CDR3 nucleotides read TGTGCCAGCTCACCACCGCAGGGACACGAAGCTTTCTTT. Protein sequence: CASSPPQGHEAFF.

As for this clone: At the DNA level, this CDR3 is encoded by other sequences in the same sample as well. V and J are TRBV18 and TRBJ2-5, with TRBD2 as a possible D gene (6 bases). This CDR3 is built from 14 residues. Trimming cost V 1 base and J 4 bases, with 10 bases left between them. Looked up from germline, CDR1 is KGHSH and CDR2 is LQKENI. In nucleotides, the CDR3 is TGTGCCAGCTCACCACGGGACTTTACAGAGACCCAGTACTTC. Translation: CASSPRDFTETQYF.

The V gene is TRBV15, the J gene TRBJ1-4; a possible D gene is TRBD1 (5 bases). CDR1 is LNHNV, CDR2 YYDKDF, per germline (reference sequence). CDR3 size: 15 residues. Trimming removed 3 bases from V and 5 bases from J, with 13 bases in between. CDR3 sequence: CATSRFTGRNEKLFF. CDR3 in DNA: TGTGCCACCAGCAGGTTTACAGGTAGAAATGAAAAACTGTTTTTT.

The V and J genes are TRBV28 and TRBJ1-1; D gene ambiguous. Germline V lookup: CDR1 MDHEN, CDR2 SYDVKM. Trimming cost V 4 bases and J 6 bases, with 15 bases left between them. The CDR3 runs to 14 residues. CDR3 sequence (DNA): TGTGCCAGCAGTTCCACCAACCGCGGGGCTGAAGCTTTCTTT. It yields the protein CASSSTNRGAEAFF.

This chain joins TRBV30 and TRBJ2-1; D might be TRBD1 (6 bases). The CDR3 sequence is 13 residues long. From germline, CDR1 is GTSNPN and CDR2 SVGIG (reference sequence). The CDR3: CAADSGAENEQFF. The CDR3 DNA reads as TGTGCAGCGGACTCAGGGGCGGAAAATGAGCAGTTCTTC.

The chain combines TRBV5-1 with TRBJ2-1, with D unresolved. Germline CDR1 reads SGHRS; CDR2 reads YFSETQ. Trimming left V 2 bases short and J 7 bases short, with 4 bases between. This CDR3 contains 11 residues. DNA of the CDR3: TGCGCCAGCAGCTTTTTAAATGAGCAGTTCTTC. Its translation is CASSFLNEQFF. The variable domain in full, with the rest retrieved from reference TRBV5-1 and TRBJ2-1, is KAGVTQTPRYLIKTRGQQVTLSCSPISGHRSVSWYQQTPGQGLQFLFEYFSETQRNKGNFPGRFSGRQFSNSRSEMNVSTLELGDSALYLCASSFLNEQFFGPGTRLTVL.

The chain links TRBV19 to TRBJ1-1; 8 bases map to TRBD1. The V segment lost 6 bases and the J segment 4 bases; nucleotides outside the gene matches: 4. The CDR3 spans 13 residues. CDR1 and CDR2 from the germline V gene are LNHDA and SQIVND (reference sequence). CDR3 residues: CASRIDRGTEAFF. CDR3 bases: TGTGCCAGTAGAATCGACAGGGGCACTGAAGCTTTCTTT.

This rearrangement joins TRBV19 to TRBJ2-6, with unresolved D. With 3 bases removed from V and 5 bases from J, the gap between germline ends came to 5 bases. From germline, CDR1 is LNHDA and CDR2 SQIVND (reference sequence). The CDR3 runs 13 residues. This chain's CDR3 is CASSILRANVLTF. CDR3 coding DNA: TGTGCCAGTAGTATCCTTAGGGCCAACGTCCTGACTTTC.

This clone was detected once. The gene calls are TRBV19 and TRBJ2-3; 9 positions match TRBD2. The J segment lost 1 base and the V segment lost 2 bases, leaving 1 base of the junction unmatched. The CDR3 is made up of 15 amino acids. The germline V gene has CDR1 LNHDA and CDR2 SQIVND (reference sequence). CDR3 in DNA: TGTGCCAGTAGTATATTAGCGGGGGGCACAGATACGCAGTATTTT. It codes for CASSILAGGTDTQYF.

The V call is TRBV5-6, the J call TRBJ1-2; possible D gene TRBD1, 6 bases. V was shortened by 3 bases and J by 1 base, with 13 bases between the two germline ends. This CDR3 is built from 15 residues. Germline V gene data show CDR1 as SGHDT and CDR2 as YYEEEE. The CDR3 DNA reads TGTGCCAGCAGCTCACAGGGTAGGGTTAACTATGGCTACACCTTC. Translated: CASSSQGRVNYGYTF.

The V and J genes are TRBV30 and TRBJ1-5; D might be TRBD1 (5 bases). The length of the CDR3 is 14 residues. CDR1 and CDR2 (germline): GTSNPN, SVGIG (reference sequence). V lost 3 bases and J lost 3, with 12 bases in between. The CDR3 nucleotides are TGTGCCTGGAGCCGGGGGGGATACAATCAGCCCCAGCATTTT. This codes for CAWSRGGYNQPQHF.